These T cell receptor beta chains were read from a single sample in a study of neurological immune-mediated disorders. From the 5' RACE reads, TCRdb called clonotypes with MiXCR, one entry per CDR3 protein. The data contain about 50,000 distinct CDR3 sequences, 3% to 4% of them singletons. What was sequenced was PBMCs. The receptors stem from a man aged 35-49 years with multiple sclerosis. The CDR3 runs from the conserved cysteine through the conserved F or W. The order of the fields is clone size, D gene, J gene, CDR3 length, V gene, CDR3 DNA, CDR3 protein. The D gene is left open where the match is weak. Only part of the rows carry a size: once, few, many, or a class if the clone is expanded.

clone size: many
D gene: .
J gene: TRBJ1-1
CDR3 length: 14
V gene: TRBV12-3/TRBV12-4
CDR3 DNA: TGTGCCAGCAGCTGGGGGGGGCGGAACACTGAAGCTTTCTTT
CDR3 protein: CASSWGGRNTEAFF

clone size: many
D gene: .
J gene: TRBJ1-2
CDR3 length: 11
V gene: TRBV12-3/TRBV12-4
CDR3 DNA: TGTGCCAGCAGTTTTGGGGTGGGCTACACCTTC
CDR3 protein: CASSFGVGYTF

clone size: .
D gene: .
J gene: TRBJ2-3
CDR3 length: 14
V gene: TRBV6-5
CDR3 DNA: TGTGCCAGCAGTGACAGGAGATCCACAGATACGCAGTATTTT
CDR3 protein: CASSDRRSTDTQYF

clone size: many
D gene: TRBD1
J gene: TRBJ1-2
CDR3 length: 15
V gene: TRBV5-6
CDR3 DNA: TGTGCCAGCAGCGCGGGACAGGGGAGAGGCTATGGCTACACCTTC
CDR3 protein: CASSAGQGRGYGYTF

clone size: many
D gene: TRBD2
J gene: TRBJ2-7
CDR3 length: 16
V gene: TRBV4-1
CDR3 DNA: TGCGCCAGCAGCCAAGTCTCGGGCGGGGGAATGTACGAGCAGTACTTC
CDR3 protein: CASSQVSGGGMYEQYF

clone size: many
D gene: TRBD2
J gene: TRBJ2-2
CDR3 length: 21
V gene: TRBV7-6
CDR3 DNA: TGTGCCAGCAGCGGCCTCGAGATTGGGACTAGCGGTCGAGGGAACACCGGGGAGCTGTTTTTT
CDR3 protein: CASSGLEIGTSGRGNTGELFF

clone size: many
D gene: .
J gene: TRBJ1-2
CDR3 length: 14
V gene: TRBV4-1
CDR3 DNA: TGCGCCAGCAGCCCCCCGGCAGGGTCGGGGGGCTACACCTTC
CDR3 protein: CASSPPAGSGGYTF

clone size: many
D gene: .
J gene: TRBJ1-5
CDR3 length: 14
V gene: TRBV4-1
CDR3 DNA: TGCGCCAGCAGCCAAGAGGGGGCTGGCAAGCCCCAGAATTTT
CDR3 protein: CASSQEGAGKPQNF

clone size: many
D gene: .
J gene: TRBJ1-5
CDR3 length: 15
V gene: TRBV2
CDR3 DNA: TGTGCCAGCAGTGAACTTATCCAGGGGAATCAGCCCCAGCATTTT
CDR3 protein: CASSELIQGNQPQHF

clone size: many
D gene: TRBD2
J gene: TRBJ2-2
CDR3 length: 16
V gene: TRBV6-5
CDR3 DNA: TGTGCCAGCAGCTTTAGCGGGGGGGCGGCCACCGGGGAGCTGTTTTTT
CDR3 protein: CASSFSGGAATGELFF

clone size: many
D gene: .
J gene: TRBJ1-1
CDR3 length: 15
V gene: TRBV24-1
CDR3 DNA: TGTGCCACCAGTGATTCCGACCGGAGGGAGACTGAAGCTTTCTTT
CDR3 protein: CATSDSDRRETEAFF

clone size: many
D gene: .
J gene: TRBJ2-2
CDR3 length: 13
V gene: TRBV7-6
CDR3 DNA: TGTGCCAGCAGCTTACGTGGGTCCGGGGAGCTGTTTTTT
CDR3 protein: CASSLRGSGELFF

clone size: many
D gene: .
J gene: TRBJ2-5
CDR3 length: 15
V gene: TRBV6-2/TRBV6-3
CDR3 DNA: TGTGCCAGCAGTCCCGTAGGGGCGTACCAAGAGACCCAGTACTTC
CDR3 protein: CASSPVGAYQETQYF

clone size: many
D gene: .
J gene: TRBJ2-6
CDR3 length: 16
V gene: TRBV5-1
CDR3 DNA: TGCGCCAGCAGCTCCTCAGGCAGCTCTGGGGCCAACGTCCTGACTTTC
CDR3 protein: CASSSSGSSGANVLTF

clone size: many
D gene: .
J gene: TRBJ2-5
CDR3 length: 17
V gene: TRBV4-1
CDR3 DNA: TGCGCCAGCAGCCAAGACTATCTTGCTTGGGGGAGAGAGACCCAGTACTTC
CDR3 protein: CASSQDYLAWGRETQYF

clone size: many
D gene: .
J gene: TRBJ2-1
CDR3 length: 15
V gene: TRBV2
CDR3 DNA: TGTGCCAGCAGCGGGGGTGTGGGACCGTACAATGAGCAGTTCTTC
CDR3 protein: CASSGGVGPYNEQFF

clone size: .
D gene: .
J gene: TRBJ1-6
CDR3 length: 14
V gene: TRBV12-3/TRBV12-4
CDR3 DNA: TGTACCAGCAGTTATACGGGACTCAATTCACCCCTCCACTTT
CDR3 protein: CTSSYTGLNSPLHF

clone size: few
D gene: .
J gene: TRBJ2-3
CDR3 length: 16
V gene: TRBV5-6
CDR3 DNA: TGTGCCAGCAGCTATCGGACGGAGCCTAGCACAGATACGCAGTATTTT
CDR3 protein: CASSYRTEPSTDTQYF

clone size: many
D gene: .
J gene: TRBJ2-3
CDR3 length: 16
V gene: TRBV5-1
CDR3 DNA: TGCGCCAGCAGCCCCTGGATCGGATTTAATACAGATACGCAGTATTTT
CDR3 protein: CASSPWIGFNTDTQYF

clone size: many
D gene: .
J gene: TRBJ2-2
CDR3 length: 11
V gene: TRBV29-1
CDR3 DNA: TGCAGCGTCAGGAACACCGGGGAGCTGTTTTTT
CDR3 protein: CSVRNTGELFF